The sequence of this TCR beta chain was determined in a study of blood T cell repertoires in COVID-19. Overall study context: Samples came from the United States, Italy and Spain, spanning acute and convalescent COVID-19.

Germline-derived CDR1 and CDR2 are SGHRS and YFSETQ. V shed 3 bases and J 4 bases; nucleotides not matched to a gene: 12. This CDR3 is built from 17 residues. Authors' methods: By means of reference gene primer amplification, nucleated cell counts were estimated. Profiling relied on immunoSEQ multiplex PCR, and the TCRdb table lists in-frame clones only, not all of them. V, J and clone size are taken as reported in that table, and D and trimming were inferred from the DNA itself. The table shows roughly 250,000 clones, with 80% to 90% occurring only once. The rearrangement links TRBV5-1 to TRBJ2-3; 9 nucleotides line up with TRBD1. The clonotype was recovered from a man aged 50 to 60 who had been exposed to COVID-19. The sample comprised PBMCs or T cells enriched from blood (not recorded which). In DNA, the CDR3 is TGCGCCAGCAGCTCCGGACAGGGGTTGGAGTTTGCAGATACGCAGTATTTT. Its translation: CASSSGQGLEFADTQYF.